This TCR beta chain stems from a study of T cells in Graves' hyperthyroidism and ophthalmopathy. Orbital computed tomography, thyroid ultrasound, serum thyroxine and TRAb, and clinical symptoms together informed the diagnoses. There were TCR beta CDR3 regions amplified from RNA transcripts. Initially, a first-round RT-PCR of the TCR CDR3 employed the HTBI primer set. TCRdb itself ran the multiplex PCR reads through MiXCR, one entry per CDR3 protein. The sample lists about 640,000 distinct CDR3 sequences; less than 25% were seen once. Sequencing was performed on blood. This sequence originates from a man aged 25 to 40 with Graves' ophthalmopathy.

CDR3 amino acids: CASSLGSGYYGYNEQFF. CDR3 in DNA: TGTGCCAGCAGCTTAGGCAGCGGGTACTACGGGTACAATGAGCAGTTCTTC. The chain employs TRBV7-8 and TRBJ2-1, with a possible D match to TRBD2 (6 bases). This CDR3 contains 17 residues. The V gene lost 1 base and the J gene lost 4 bases, with 17 bases spanning the gap. Per germline, CDR1 SGHVS and CDR2 FQNEAQ.